This T cell receptor (beta chain) was captured by sequencing in a study of T cell repertoires in cytomegalovirus infection (dated by TCRdb to the late 2010s). Concerning the study at large: The HLA type of each donor mattered for the analysis, because public TCR beta signatures pointed to carriage of CMV infection along with the matching HLA type.

The CDR3 contains 12 residues, cysteine and phenylalanine counted. The entry retains the CDR3 DNA only, 36 bases that are in frame from base 1. V and J are truncated by 6 bases and 2 bases respectively, leaving an intervening sequence of 7 bases. CDR1 MDHEN and CDR2 SYDVKM are derived from the germline V gene. This clonotype was counted ten times or more. Its target antigen remains unknown. Within one base of it there is no much larger clone, and no base qualities were kept. Sequencing instrument: Illumina HiSeq 1500. The raw public data were reprocessed by TCRdb itself: fastp quality trimming at Q25, MiXCR clonotype calling, in-frame beta chains only. Rows matching on CDR3 protein sequence are summarized as one entry with the most common DNA and genes. The sample table shows 150,000 to 200,000 distinct CDR3 sequences, and approximately 15% are seen once. The ten largest clones represent about a quarter of the sample.

General findings and caveats noted by the study authors: The ex vivo response was dominated by HLA-C-restricted CMV-specific TCR beta clonotypes, which also provided the single most frequent clonotype in two of eight donors. Cumulative frequency of public TCR beta family members discriminated carriers of CMV infection plus the relevant HLA type in this cohort and an independent roughly 350-donor cohort.

Sequenced sample: PBMCs. Here the chain combines TRBV28 and TRBJ1-2; a tentative D match to TRBD1 spans 5 bases. This clonotype was sampled from a human donor in good health (CMV status not recorded). Some clones in this sample may be carry-over from other donors' samples. The CDR3 region: CASSPGNYGYTF. At the DNA level, the sequence is TGTGCCAGCAGCCCAGGGAACTATGGCTACACCTTC.